This T cell receptor (beta chain) stems from a study of beta chain features in type 1 diabetes (dated by TCRdb to 2017 to 2018). Looking at the study overall: Mean age, gender distribution, total cell number and subset yield were not different between patients and healthy donors. A total of 90 million to 120 million sorted cells were examined across all samples, and a strong correlation was observed between cell number per subset and RNA yield. In the study, recently diagnosed type 1 diabetes patients and matched healthy donors were compared on the TCRB repertoires of their sorted circulating CD4+ T cell subsets. Whereas all 30 or so donors provided naive and central memory subsets, regulatory and stem cell-like memory subsets were isolated from just 8 patients and about eight healthy donors.

Each donor gave one peripheral blood draw, roughly 0.11 L on average, collected into heparinised tubes. A BD FACSAria II was used to sort naive, central memory, regulatory and stem cell-like memory CD4+ T cells with a panel that included CD45RO, CCR7, CD25, CD127, CD95 and CD27. A purity above 98% was achieved for all sorted populations. Right away, PBMCs were isolated by Lymphoprep density gradient centrifugation and were stained directly, with no culture step. Samples were stained and sorted in pairs, with one healthy donor and one patient per experiment, so that batch effects were minimized. All of the isolated RNA was reverse transcribed with the High Capacity cDNA Reverse Transcription Kit, so expressed TCRB transcripts were sequenced. Deep immunoSEQ sequencing was performed on naive, central memory and regulatory T cell samples, with an average of roughly 3.5 million total reads per sample. Sorted cells were lysed in RLT buffer and RNA was extracted with DNase-treated RNeasy Micro or Mini kits, depending on cell number. To prevent cross-contamination, every cell subset was processed on its own, while patient and healthy donor samples were processed together. Using the immunoSEQ multiplex PCR, TCRB sequences were amplified from cDNA into 87-bp fragments spanning the CDR3 region. The amplicons were sequenced using the Illumina HiSeq platform. The authors processed their data as follows. PCR bias was corrected computationally using synthetic template baselines, and reads within Hamming distance 2 were collapsed, with unmergeable singletons discarded. Reads were aligned against IMGT so that V, D and J genes, CDR3 length and insertions or deletions at six rearrangement sites could be assigned. Within each subset, clonotype counts were normalized to sorted cell number, and only after that were true diversity and Gini coefficients computed with the tcR R package. The overlap coefficient, calculated on TCRB nucleotide sequences, was used to quantify repertoire sharing. Entries here come from immuneACCESS through TCRdb and include only in-frame sequences with V and J called. Some clones fail to appear in such tables; in the studies checked, an unresolved V gene covers under half of the shortfall, and the cause of the remainder is unknown. V and J calls and clone size are given by that table; D and trimming were obtained from the DNA. The sample table shows under 350,000 clones, and roughly 8% are seen once. The top ten hold approximately 0.99% of the sample.

The CDR3 covers 16 residues, taking in both the cysteine and the phenylalanine. Only the CDR3 region is kept as DNA, spanning 48 bases read in frame from base 1. Trimming leaves V shorter by 4 bases and J shorter by 9 bases, with the junction holding 8 bases beyond the gene matches. CDR1 and CDR2, looked up from the germline V gene, are SGHAT and FQNNGV. On this clone itself: Its antigen remains undetermined. Base-call qualities are not available, and no considerably larger clone is one nucleotide away.

The full study reports these points: Type 1 diabetes patients showed a moderate but significant shortening of TCRB CDR3 length in all four CD4+ subsets. PCR might favor shorter templates, but patient and control samples were amplified and corrected together, so any skew would affect both groups equally. Naive, central memory and regulatory TCRB repertoires appeared to be more alike among patients than among healthy donors. HLA sub-analyses involved small numbers of individuals, so any influence of HLA type on TCRB rearrangement remained unresolved. Fewer insertions and more nucleotide deletions at VDJ recombination sites were observed in patients with type 1 diabetes, implying thymic rearrangement abnormalities. Because cDNA was sequenced instead of genomic DNA, highly expressing activated cells could be over-represented, though the groups showed no difference in activation or CD3 levels.

The sequence was collected from a young woman in good health. This sequence uses TRBV11-2 and TRBJ2-1; TRBD2 aligns with 14 central bases. Sequenced input: central memory CD4+ T cells from blood. The CDR3 is CASSSTTSGRAGEQFF. The DNA is as follows: TGTGCCAGCAGCTCCACGACTAGCGGGAGGGCCGGTGAGCAGTTCTTC. Here the CDR3 is joined to the reference TRBV11-2 and TRBJ2-1 genes, and the full variable domain is: EAGVAQSPRYKIIEKRQSVAFWCNPISGHATLYWYQQILGQGPKLLIQFQNNGVVDDSQLPKDRFSAERLKGVDSTLKIQPAKLEDSAVYLCASSSTTSGRAGEQFFGPGTRLTVL.